Included here is one T cell receptor (beta chain) sequence, with context. The target of this receptor is not known. No base quality values were provided; no much bigger clone lies one nucleotide off. These data come from a study of shared clonotypes between healthy human individuals (dated by TCRdb to the early 2020s). Broadly, across the study: A couple of women and a few men aged 18 to 49 years were included in the cohort. For each donor, CD4 naive and CD4 memory were each given three plates, CD8 naive was given two plates, and CD8 memory was given one plate. To estimate repertoire size and how much clonotype sharing occurs between individuals, the study deeply sequenced the blood TCR repertoires of 5 or 6 healthy adults. To increase sequencing depth and limit assay-specific biases, different laboratories used diverse techniques to prepare libraries and sequence TCR repertoires. Between about 0.8 and 9 billion PBMCs per donor were obtained by leukapheresis. General findings and caveats noted by the study authors: Naive subsets generally had larger estimated clonotype richness than memory subsets did. Clonotypes shared by all four sorted-subset donors showed higher generation probabilities than non-shared clonotypes. Pairwise subsampling led to the expectation that sequencing depth would affect the degree of clonotype sharing among donors. Sampling was limited to blood, and TCR repertoires in tissue likely differ from TCR repertoires in blood. About 5% of naive CD4, 3.5% of naive CD8, 2.3% of memory CD4, and approximately 0.39% of memory CD8 clonotypes were shared across four donors. Incomplete sequencing was indicated by rarefaction of sorted-subset datasets, despite the large sequencing depth. Because the study included only a small number of donors, the genetic and exposure-history diversity represented was limited.

Between the V and J ends, shortened by 5 bases and 4 bases respectively, the junction contains 12 bases. CDR1 MGHDK and CDR2 SYGVNS are derived from the germline V gene. Including the terminal cysteine and phenylalanine, the CDR3 comprises 13 residues. Here the CDR3 DNA is all that survives: 39 bases in frame from base 1. Using the deep immunoSEQ assay, multiplex PCR amplified TCR CDR3 regions from genomic DNA. For each cell subset, the extracted genomic DNA was distributed evenly across all wells of several immunoSEQ 96-well plates, and each plate served as one replicate. For sorted subsets, each replicate PCR was loaded with around 200 ng genomic DNA, equivalent to 30,000 or so T cell genomes. The purified libraries were quantified using a Qubit 3.0 fluorometer, sized with a Bioanalyzer 2100, and then quantified again using the KAPA Library Quantification kit. Every immunoSEQ 96-well plate was sequenced on a separate single-read 150-cycle Illumina NextSeq 550 flow cell. Per the original workflow: Because only junctional sequences without quality scores were contained in the immunoSEQ output, filtering matching that applied to full-length reads could not be performed. To assign V/J genes and CDR3, sequences were annotated using PyIR, a Python wrapper for IgBLAST v1.9, with IMGT germline references. Any read was removed if the V/J assignment was weak (E-value above 1e-6), the CDR3 was missing, or the read contained stop codons, out-of-frame junctions, or ambiguous translated residues. A V3J clonotype was defined by an identical inferred V gene, J gene, and CDR3 amino acid sequence. Percentage overlap between repertoires was computed as shared unique clonotypes divided by the size of the smaller repertoire. RTK rarefaction, the Chao1 estimator, and Recon v2.1 estimates of unobserved clonotypes were used to assess repertoire richness. Generation probabilities for all TCRbeta clonotypes obtained by the gDNA method from a few donors were computed using OLGA. TCRdb carries this immuneACCESS record with in-frame sequences only. Its versions omit some clonotypes, under half of them owing to an unresolved V gene in the studies checked, with the rest unexplained. That table gives V, J and clone size, and the DNA gave D and trimming. The sample table shows around 1.1 million clones, and around three quarters are seen once. Clones ranked in the top ten supply 0.5% to 0.65% of the sample.

Donors were healthy HIV-negative adults with no recently reported acute infections or vaccinations. All donors were Caucasian adults living in Nashville, Tennessee, USA. CD4+ T cells were enriched by magnetic negative selection; naive cells were then positively selected on CD45RA, and the negative fraction formed the memory subset. Blood was obtained by leukapheresis, after which PBMCs were separated by Ficoll-Histopaque density gradient centrifugation and cryopreserved in liquid nitrogen vapor phase. Analytical flow cytometry was used to check the purity and quantity of every magnetically sorted T cell population. Genomic DNA was isolated from every sorted fraction and measured by UV absorbance on a Nanodrop 2000c.

The sample comprised memory CD4+ T cells from PBMCs. The sample's cell subset or site label, decoded: CD45RA-negative fraction. This TCR was sampled from a man aged 18 to 30 in good health. Some clones in this sample may be carry-over from other donors' samples. The V gene is TRBV25-1 and the J gene is TRBJ2-7; matching of 5 bases hints at TRBD1 as the D gene. The CDR3 sequence is CASSSTGLYEQYF. The nucleotide sequence reads as follows: TGTGCCAGCAGTTCCACAGGTCTGTACGAGCAGTACTTC.